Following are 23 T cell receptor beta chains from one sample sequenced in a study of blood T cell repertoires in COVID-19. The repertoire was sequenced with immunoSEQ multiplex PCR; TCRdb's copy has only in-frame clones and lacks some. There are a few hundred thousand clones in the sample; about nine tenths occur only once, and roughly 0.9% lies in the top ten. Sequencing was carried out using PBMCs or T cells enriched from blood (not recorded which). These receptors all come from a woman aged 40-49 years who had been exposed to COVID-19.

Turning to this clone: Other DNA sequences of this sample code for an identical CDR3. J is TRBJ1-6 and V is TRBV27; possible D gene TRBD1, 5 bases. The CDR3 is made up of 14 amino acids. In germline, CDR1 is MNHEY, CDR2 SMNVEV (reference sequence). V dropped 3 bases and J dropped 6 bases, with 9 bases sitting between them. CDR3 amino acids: CASSFRQGNSPLHF. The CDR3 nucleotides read TGTGCCAGCAGTTTCAGGCAGGGTAATTCACCCCTCCACTTT.

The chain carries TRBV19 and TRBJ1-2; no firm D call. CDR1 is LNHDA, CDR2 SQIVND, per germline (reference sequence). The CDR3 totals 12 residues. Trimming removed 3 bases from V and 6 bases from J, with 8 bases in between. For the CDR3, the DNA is TGTGCCAGTAGTATGCGGGCGAATGGCTACACCTTC. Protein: CASSMRANGYTF.

CDR3 in amino acids: CASSPRQGSEAFF. In DNA form, the CDR3 reads TGTGCCAGCAGTCCCCGACAGGGCTCTGAAGCTTTCTTT. The gene calls are TRBV27 and TRBJ1-1, with TRBD1 identical over 7 bases. J lost 6 bases, V lost 5 bases, and 6 bases had no gene match. This CDR3 has 13 amino acids. From germline, CDR1 is MNHEY and CDR2 SMNVEV (reference sequence).

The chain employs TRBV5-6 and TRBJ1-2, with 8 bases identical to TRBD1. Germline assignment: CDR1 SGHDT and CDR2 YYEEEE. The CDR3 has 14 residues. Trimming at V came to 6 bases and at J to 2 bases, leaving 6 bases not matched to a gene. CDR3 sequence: CASKGTGRNYGYTF. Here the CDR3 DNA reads TGTGCCAGCAAGGGGACAGGACGAAACTATGGCTACACCTTC.

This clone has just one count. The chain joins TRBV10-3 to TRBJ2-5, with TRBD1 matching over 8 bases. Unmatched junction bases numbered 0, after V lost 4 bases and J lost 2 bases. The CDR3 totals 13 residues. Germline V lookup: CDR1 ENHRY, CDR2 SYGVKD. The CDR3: CAISGQGQETQYF. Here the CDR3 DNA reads TGTGCCATCAGTGGACAGGGGCAAGAGACCCAGTACTTC.

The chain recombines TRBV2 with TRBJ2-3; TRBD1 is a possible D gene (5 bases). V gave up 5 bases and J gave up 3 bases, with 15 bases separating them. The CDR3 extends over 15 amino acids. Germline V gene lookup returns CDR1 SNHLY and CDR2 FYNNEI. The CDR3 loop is CASSLDSLGTDTQYF. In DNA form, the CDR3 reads TGTGCCAGCAGTCTTGACAGCCTGGGGACAGATACGCAGTATTTT.

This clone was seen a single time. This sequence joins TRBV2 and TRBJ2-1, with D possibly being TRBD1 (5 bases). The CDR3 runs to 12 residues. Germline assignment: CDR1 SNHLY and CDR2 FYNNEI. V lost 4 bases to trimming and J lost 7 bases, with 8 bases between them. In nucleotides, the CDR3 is TGTGCCAGCAGTGCACAGGTAAATGAGCAGTTCTTC. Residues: CASSAQVNEQFF.

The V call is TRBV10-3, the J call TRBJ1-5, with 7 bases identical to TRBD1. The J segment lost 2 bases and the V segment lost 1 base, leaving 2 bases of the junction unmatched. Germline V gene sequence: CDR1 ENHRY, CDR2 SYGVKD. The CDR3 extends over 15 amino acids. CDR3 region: CAISELTGGNQPQHF. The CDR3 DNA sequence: TGTGCCATCAGTGAGTTAACAGGGGGCAATCAGCCCCAGCATTTT.

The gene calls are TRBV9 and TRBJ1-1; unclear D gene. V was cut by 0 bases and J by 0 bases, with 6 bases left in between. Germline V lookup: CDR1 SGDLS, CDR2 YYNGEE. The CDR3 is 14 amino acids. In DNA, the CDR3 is TGTGCCAGCAGCGTAGAACAAATGAACACTGAAGCTTTCTTT. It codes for CASSVEQMNTEAFF.

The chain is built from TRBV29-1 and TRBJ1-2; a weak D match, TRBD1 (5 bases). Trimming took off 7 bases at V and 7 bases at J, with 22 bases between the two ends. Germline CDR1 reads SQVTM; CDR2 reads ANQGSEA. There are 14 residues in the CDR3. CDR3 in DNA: TGCAGCGCCCCAAAGACAGAAACCCTCTCTGGCTACACCTTC. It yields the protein CSAPKTETLSGYTF. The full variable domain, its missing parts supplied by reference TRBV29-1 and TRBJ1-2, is SAVISQKPSRDICQRGTSLTIQCQVDSQVTMMFWYRQQPGQSLTLIATANQGSEATYESGFVIDKFPISRPNLTFSTLTVSNMSPEDSSIYLCSAPKTETLSGYTFGSGTRLTVV.

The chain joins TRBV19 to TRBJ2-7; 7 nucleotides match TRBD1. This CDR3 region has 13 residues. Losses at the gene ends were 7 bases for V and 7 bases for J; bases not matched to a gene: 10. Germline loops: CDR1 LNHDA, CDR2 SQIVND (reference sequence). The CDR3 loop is CASKSVQGSEQYF. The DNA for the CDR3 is TGTGCCAGTAAGTCTGTACAGGGGAGTGAGCAGTACTTC.

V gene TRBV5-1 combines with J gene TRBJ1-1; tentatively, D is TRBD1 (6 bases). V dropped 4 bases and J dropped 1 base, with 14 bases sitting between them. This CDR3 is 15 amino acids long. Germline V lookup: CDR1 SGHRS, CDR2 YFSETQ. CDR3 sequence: CASSPTGHENTEAFF. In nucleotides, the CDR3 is TGCGCCAGCAGCCCGACGGGACACGAGAACACTGAAGCTTTCTTT.

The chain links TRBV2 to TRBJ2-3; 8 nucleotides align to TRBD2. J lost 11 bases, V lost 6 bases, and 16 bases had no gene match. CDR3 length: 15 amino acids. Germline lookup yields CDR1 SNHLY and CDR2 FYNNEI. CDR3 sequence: CASSLKRGMAGGQYF. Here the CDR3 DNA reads TGTGCCAGCAGCTTAAAAAGAGGGATGGCGGGGGGGCAGTATTTT.

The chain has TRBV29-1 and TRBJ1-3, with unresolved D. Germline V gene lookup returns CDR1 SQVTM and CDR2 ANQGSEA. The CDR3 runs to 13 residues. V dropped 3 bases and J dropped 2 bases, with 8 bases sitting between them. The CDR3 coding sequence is TGCAGCGTTGAGCTTAGAACTGGAAACACCATATATTTT. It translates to CSVELRTGNTIYF.

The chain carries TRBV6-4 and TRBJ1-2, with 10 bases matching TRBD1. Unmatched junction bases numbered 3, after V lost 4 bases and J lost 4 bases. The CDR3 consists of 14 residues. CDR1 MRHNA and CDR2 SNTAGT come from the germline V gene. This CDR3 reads CASSAGQGGYGYTF. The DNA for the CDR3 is TGTGCCAGCAGTGCTGGACAGGGGGGCTATGGCTACACCTTC.

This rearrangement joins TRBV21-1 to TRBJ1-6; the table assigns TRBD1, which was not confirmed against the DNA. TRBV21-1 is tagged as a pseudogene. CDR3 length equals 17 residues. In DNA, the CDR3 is TGTGCCAGCAGCACCGCTTCTCGGGGACAGGGCGTCTCACCCCTCCACTTT. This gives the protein CASSTASRGQGVSPLHF.

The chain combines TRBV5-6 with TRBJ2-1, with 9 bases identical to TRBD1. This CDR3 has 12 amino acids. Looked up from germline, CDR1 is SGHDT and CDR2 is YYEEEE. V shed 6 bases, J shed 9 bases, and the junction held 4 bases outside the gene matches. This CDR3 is CASKQGAGEQFF. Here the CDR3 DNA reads TGTGCCAGCAAACAGGGGGCAGGTGAGCAGTTCTTC. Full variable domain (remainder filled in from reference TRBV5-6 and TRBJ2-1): DAGVTQSPTHLIKTRGQQVTLRCSPKSGHDTVSWYQQALGQGPQFIFQYYEEEERQRGNFPDRFSGHQFPNYSSELNVNALLLGDSALYLCASKQGAGEQFFGPGTRLTVL.

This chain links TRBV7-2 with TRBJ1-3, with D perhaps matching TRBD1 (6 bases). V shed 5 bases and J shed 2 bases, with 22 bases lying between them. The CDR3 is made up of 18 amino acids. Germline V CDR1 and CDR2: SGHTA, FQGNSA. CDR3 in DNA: TGTGCCAGCAGCCCCCCCGGGGGTCGGGGGGCCACTGGAAACACCATATATTTT. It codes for CASSPPGGRGATGNTIYF.

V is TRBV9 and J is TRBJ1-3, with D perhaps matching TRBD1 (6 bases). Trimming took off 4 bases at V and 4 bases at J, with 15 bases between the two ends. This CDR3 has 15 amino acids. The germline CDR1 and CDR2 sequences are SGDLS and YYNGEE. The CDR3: CASSPFTGTGNTIYF. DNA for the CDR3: TGTGCCAGCAGCCCCTTCACAGGGACAGGAAACACCATATATTTT. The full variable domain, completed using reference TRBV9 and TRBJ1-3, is DSGVTQTPKHLITATGQRVTLRCSPRSGDLSVYWYQQSLDQGLQFLIQYYNGEERAKGNILERFSAQQFPDLHSELNLSSLELGDSALYFCASSPFTGTGNTIYFGEGSWLTVV.

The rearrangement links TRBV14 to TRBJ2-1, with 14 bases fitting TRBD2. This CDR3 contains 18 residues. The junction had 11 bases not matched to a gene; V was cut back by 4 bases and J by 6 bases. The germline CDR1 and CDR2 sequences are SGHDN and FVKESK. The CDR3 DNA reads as TGTGCCAGCAGCCCACCGACTAGCGGGAGGGCCATAGGCAATGAGCAGTTCTTC. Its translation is CASSPPTSGRAIGNEQFF.

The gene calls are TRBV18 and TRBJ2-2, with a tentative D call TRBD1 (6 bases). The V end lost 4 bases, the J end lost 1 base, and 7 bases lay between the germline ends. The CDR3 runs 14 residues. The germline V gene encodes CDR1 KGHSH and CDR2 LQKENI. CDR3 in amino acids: CASSLDRNTGELFF. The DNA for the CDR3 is TGTGCCAGCTCACTGGACAGGAACACCGGGGAGCTGTTTTTT. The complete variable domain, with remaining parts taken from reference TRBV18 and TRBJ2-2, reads NAGVMQNPRHLVRRRGQEARLRCSPMKGHSHVYWYRQLPEEGLKFMVYLQKENIIDESGMPKERFSAEFPKEGPSILRIQQVVRGDSAAYFCASSLDRNTGELFFGEGSRLTVL.

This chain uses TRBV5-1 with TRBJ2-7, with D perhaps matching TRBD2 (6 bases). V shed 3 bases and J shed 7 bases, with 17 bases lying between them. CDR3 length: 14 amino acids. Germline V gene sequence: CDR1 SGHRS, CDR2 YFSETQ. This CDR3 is CASSWTRSAGEQYF. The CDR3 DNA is TGCGCCAGCAGCTGGACCAGATCGGCGGGGGAGCAGTACTTC.

CDR3 sequence (DNA): TGTGCCATCAGTGACATAGGAGGGAGCGGGGGCCAAAAAGATACGCAGTATTTT. This translates into CAISDIGGSGGQKDTQYF. V gene TRBV10-3 combines with J gene TRBJ2-3, with TRBD2 matching over 8 bases. Trimming at V came to 3 bases and at J to 5 bases, leaving 16 bases not matched to a gene. Germline CDR1 reads ENHRY; CDR2 reads SYGVKD. The CDR3 consists of 18 residues.